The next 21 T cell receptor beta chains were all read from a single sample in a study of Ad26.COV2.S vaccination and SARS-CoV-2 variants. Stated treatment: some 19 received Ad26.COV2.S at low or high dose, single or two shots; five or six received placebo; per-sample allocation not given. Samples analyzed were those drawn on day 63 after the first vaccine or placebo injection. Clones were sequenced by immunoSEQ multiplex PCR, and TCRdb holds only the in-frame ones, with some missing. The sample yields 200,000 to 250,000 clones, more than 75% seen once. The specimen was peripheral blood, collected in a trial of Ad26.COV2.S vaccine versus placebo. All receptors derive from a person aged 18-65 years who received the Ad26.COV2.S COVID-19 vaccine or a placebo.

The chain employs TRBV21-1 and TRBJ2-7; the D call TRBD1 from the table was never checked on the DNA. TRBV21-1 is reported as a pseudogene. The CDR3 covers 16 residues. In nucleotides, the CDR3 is TGTGCCAGCAGCTACAATTCCGGGACAGGGGCAGGAGAGCAGTACTTC. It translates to CASSYNSGTGAGEQYF.

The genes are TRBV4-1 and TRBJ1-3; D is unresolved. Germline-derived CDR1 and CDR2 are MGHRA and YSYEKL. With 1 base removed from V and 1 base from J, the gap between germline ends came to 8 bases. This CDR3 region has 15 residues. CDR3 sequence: CASSQGSDSGNTIYF. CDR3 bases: TGCGCCAGCAGCCAAGGGTCCGATTCTGGAAACACCATATATTTT.

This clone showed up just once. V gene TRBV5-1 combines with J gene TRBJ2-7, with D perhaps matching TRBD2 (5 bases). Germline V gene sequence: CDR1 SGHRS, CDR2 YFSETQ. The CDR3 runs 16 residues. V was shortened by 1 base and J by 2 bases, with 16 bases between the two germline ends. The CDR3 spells CASSLHAGPSPYEQYF. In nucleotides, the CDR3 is TGCGCCAGCAGCTTGCATGCGGGCCCTTCTCCCTACGAGCAGTACTTC. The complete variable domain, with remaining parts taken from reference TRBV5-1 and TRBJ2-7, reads KAGVTQTPRYLIKTRGQQVTLSCSPISGHRSVSWYQQTPGQGLQFLFEYFSETQRNKGNFPGRFSGRQFSNSRSEMNVSTLELGDSALYLCASSLHAGPSPYEQYFGPGTRLTVT.

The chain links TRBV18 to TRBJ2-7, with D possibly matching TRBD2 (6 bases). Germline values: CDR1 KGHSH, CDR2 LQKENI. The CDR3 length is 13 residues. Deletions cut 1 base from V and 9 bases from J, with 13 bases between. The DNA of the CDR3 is TGTGCCAGCTCACCACTGGGAGCCGGGGGGCAGTACTTC. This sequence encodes CASSPLGAGGQYF.

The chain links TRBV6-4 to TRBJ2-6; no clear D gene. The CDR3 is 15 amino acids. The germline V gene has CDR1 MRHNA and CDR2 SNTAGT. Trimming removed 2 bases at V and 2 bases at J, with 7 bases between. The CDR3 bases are TGTGCCAGCAGTGACCCCCGGGCTGGGGCCAACGTCCTGACTTTC. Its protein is CASSDPRAGANVLTF.

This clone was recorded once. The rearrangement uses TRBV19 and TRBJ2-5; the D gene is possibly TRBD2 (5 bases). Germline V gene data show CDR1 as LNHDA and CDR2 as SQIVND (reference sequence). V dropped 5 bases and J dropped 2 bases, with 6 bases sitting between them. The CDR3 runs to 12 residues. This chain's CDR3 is CASSRGQETQYF. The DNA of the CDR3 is TGTGCCAGTAGTCGGGGACAAGAGACCCAGTACTTC.

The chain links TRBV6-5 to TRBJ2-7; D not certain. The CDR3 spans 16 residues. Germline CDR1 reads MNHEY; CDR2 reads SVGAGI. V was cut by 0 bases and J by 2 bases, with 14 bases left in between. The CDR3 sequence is CASSYSGRDLTYEQYF. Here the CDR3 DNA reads TGTGCCAGCAGTTACTCGGGCAGAGACCTTACCTACGAGCAGTACTTC.

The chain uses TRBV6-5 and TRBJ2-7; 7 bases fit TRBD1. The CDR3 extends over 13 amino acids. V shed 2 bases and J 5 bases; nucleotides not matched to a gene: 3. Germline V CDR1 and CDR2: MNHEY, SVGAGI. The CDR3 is CASSYDRAHEQYF. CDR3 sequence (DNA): TGTGCCAGCAGTTACGACAGGGCACACGAGCAGTACTTC.

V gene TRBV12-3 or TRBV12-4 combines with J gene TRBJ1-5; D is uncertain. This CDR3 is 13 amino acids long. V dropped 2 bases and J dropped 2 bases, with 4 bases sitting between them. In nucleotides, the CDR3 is TGTGCCAGCAGTTTACGGGGCAATCAGCCCCAGCATTTT. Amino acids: CASSLRGNQPQHF.

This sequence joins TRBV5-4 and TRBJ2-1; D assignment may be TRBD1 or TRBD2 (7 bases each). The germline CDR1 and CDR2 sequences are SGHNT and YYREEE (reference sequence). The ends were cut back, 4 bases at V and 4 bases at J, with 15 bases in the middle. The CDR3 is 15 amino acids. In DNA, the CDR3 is TGTGCCAGCAGCCAGTCAGGGGGGGGGTACAATGAGCAGTTCTTC. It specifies CASSQSGGGYNEQFF.

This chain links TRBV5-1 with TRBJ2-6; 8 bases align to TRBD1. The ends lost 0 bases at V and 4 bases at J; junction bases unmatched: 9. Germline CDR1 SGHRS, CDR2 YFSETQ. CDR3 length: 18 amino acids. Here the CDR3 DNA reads TGCGCCAGCAGCTTGGAGGCAGGGGGCGCGAAGGGGGCCAACGTCCTGACTTTC. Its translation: CASSLEAGGAKGANVLTF. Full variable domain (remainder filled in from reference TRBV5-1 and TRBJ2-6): KAGVTQTPRYLIKTRGQQVTLSCSPISGHRSVSWYQQTPGQGLQFLFEYFSETQRNKGNFPGRFSGRQFSNSRSEMNVSTLELGDSALYLCASSLEAGGAKGANVLTFGAGSRLTVL.

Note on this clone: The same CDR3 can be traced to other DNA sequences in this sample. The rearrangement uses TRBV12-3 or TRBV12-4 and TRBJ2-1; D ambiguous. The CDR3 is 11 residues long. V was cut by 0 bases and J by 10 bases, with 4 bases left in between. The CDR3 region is CASSLAGEQFF. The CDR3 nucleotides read TGTGCCAGCAGTTTAGCAGGCGAGCAGTTCTTC.

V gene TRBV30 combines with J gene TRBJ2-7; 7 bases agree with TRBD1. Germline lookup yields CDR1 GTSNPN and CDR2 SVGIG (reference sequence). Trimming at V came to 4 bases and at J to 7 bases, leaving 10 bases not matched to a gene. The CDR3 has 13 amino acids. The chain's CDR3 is CAWNKLRQGEQYF. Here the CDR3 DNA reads TGTGCCTGGAACAAACTTAGACAGGGTGAGCAGTACTTC.

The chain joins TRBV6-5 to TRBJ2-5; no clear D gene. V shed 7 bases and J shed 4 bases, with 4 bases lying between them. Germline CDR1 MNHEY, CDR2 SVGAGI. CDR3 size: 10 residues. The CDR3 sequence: CASKRETQYF. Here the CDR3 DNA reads TGTGCCAGCAAGCGAGAGACCCAGTACTTC.

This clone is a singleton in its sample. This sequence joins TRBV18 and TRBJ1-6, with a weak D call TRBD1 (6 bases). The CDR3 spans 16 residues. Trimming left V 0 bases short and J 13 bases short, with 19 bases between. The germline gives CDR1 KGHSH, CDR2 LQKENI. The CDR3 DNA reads TGTGCCAGCTCACCACCGAAGAAACAGGGAGCGTTTCCCCTCCACTTT. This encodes CASSPPKKQGAFPLHF. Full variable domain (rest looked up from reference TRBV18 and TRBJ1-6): NAGVMQNPRHLVRRRGQEARLRCSPMKGHSHVYWYRQLPEEGLKFMVYLQKENIIDESGMPKERFSAEFPKEGPSILRIQQVVRGDSAAYFCASSPPKKQGAFPLHFGNGTRLTVT.

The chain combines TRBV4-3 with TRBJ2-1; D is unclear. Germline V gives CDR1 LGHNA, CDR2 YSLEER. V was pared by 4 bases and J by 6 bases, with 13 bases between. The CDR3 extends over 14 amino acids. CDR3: CASSPGPGANEQFF. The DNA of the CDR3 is TGCGCCAGCAGCCCCGGCCCTGGCGCCAATGAGCAGTTCTTC.

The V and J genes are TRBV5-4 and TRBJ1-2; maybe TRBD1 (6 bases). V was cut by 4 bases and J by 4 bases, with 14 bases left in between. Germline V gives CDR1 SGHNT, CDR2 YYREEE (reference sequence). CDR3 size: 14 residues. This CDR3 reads CASSQDRWGYGYTF. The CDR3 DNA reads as TGTGCCAGCAGCCAAGACAGGTGGGGCTATGGCTACACCTTC.

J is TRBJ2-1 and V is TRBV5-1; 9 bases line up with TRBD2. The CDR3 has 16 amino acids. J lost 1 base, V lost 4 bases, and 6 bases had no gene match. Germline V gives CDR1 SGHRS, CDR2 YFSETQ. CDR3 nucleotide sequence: TGCGCCAGCAGCCCTTTAGCGGGGGAATCCTACAATGAGCAGTTCTTC. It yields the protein CASSPLAGESYNEQFF.

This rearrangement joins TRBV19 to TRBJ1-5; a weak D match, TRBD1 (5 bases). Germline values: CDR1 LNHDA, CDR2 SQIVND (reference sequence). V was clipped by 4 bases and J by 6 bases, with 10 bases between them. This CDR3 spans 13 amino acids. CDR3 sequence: CASSTGHSQPQHF. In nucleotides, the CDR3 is TGTGCCAGTAGTACCGGACATTCTCAGCCCCAGCATTTT.

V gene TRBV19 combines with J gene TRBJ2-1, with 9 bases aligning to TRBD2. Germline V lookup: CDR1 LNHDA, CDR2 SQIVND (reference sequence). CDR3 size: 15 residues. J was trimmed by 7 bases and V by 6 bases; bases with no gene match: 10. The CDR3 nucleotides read TGTGCCAGTAGACTTAGCGGGAGCGTCCCAAATGAGCAGTTCTTC. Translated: CASRLSGSVPNEQFF.

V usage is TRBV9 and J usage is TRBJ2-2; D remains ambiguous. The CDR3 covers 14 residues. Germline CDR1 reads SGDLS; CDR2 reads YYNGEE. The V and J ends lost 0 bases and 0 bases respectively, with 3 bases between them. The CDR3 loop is CASSVVANTGELFF. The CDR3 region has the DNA TGTGCCAGCAGCGTAGTTGCGAACACCGGGGAGCTGTTTTTT.